This TCR beta chain was recorded in a study of T cell responses to AZD1222 COVID-19 vaccine. The ends were cut back, 1 base at V and 6 bases at J, with 12 bases in the middle. This CDR3 has 15 amino acids. CDR1 and CDR2 from the germline V gene are LNHDA and SQIVND (reference sequence). As to this clone: As yet, its antigen is unknown.

Here immunoSEQ multiplex PCR was the method, and the copy in TCRdb shows in-frame clones only, minus some. The table includes 140,000 to 150,000 clones, about 86% detected once. General study points: Every sample of the repertoires postdated the peak T cell response. Clonal diversity may have been underestimated in mostly white British donors.

This sample comprised peripheral blood, obtained 28 days after the second AZD1222 dose. V is TRBV19 and J is TRBJ2-2, with no clear D. The TCR comes from an adult who received the AZD1222 COVID-19 vaccine. The CDR3 coding sequence is TGTGCCAGTAGTATAGGACCCATACCGTCCGGGGAGCTGTTTTTT. It is translated as CASSIGPIPSGELFF.